These T cell receptor beta chains were read from a single sample in a study of regulatory T cells in long-lasting Graves disease. TCRdb reprocessed the multiplex PCR reads with MiXCR, giving one entry per CDR3 protein. This sample carries more than 650,000 distinct CDR3 sequences, 25% to 30% of them seen once, and the ten largest clones take around 42%. Specimen: peripheral blood mononuclear cells (PBMCs), collected when the disease was refractory, from a patient treated with antithyroid drugs. These receptor sequences come from a female donor with Graves disease. CDR3s include the opening cysteine and the closing phenylalanine or tryptophan. The D gene is left open where the match is weak. Clone size is given for some rows only: seen once, a few or many times, or a class if the clone is expanded.

>NA|TRBJ1-4|NA|TRBV28
TGTGCCAGCAGTTTTACCTCCGGGGTCTGGACGGGATTGAATGAAAAACTGTTTTTT
CASSFTSGVWTGLNEKLFF
>many|TRBJ1-1|NA|TRBV19
TGTGCCAGTAGTATTGGGGGATCGAACACTGAAGCTTTCTTT
CASSIGGSNTEAFF
>few|TRBJ1-1|NA|TRBV15
TGTGCCACCAGCAGAGATCCCACTGAAGCTTTCTTT
CATSRDPTEAFF
>few|TRBJ2-1|TRBD2|TRBV30
TGTGCCGGGACTAGCTACAATGAGCAGTTCTTC
CAGTSYNEQFF
>NA|TRBJ2-2|TRBD2|TRBV11-2
TGTGCCAGCAGTCCAACTAGCGGGATTTACACCGGGGAGCTGTTTTTT
CASSPTSGIYTGELFF
>NA|TRBJ2-1|TRBD2|TRBV11-2
TGTGCCAGCAGCCCTGGGGGGGGGGAGCAGTTCTTC
CASSPGGGEQFF
>NA|TRBJ2-7|NA|TRBV20-1
TGCAGTGCTAGAAGCCGAGGGTCCTACGAGCAGTACTTC
CSARSRGSYEQYF
>many|TRBJ1-2|NA|TRBV27
TGTGCCAGCAGCCCACAGGATAACTATGGCTACACCTTC
CASSPQDNYGYTF
>few|TRBJ1-1|NA|TRBV2
TGTGCCAGCAGATTTCCTACCACCTTGATGAACACTGAAGCTTTCTTT
CASRFPTTLMNTEAFF
>NA|TRBJ2-5|NA|TRBV18
TGTGCCAGCTCACCCCTAACCGGGACCCAGTACTTC
CASSPLTGTQYF
>few|TRBJ2-7|NA|TRBV7-9
TGTGCCAGCAGCCCCGAGGGGATGGCGGGGGAGCAGTACTTC
CASSPEGMAGEQYF
>many|TRBJ1-4|NA|TRBV12-3/TRBV12-4
TGTGCCAGCAGTTTATTCACCCTTGAAAAACTGTTTTTT
CASSLFTLEKLFF
>NA|TRBJ1-1|NA|TRBV12-3/TRBV12-4
TGTGCCAGCAGCGTCCGCTTCAGATTGAACACTGAAGCTTTCTTT
CASSVRFRLNTEAFF
>NA|TRBJ1-4|NA|TRBV6-1
TGTGCCAGCAGGCGGGACCAGGGAGGGCGGGAAAAACTGTTTTTT
CASRRDQGGREKLFF
>NA|TRBJ2-7|NA|TRBV5-4
TGTGCCAGCAGCTTTGGGGGTGGAATGCAGGACGAGCAGTACTTC
CASSFGGGMQDEQYF